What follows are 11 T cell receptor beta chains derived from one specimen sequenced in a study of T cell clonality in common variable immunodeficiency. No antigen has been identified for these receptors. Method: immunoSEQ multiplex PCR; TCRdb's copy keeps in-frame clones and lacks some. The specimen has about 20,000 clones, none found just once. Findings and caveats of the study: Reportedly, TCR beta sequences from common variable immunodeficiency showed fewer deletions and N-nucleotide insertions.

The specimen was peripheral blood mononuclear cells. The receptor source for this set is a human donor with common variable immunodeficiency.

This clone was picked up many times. The part of the CDR3 DNA that was read is TGTGCCAGCAGTGAGGAGGGACTAAGCAATCAGCCC. Translated, it gives CASSEEGLSNQP. In full, the CDR3 is CASSEEGLSNQPQHF. The chain couples TRBV2 to TRBJ1-5, with a weak D call TRBD1 (5 bases). The sequenced fragment ends 3 residues before the CDR3 boundary, so the rest is inferred from the germline J gene. V dropped 3 bases and J dropped 1 base, with 10 bases sitting between them. The CDR3 runs 15 residues. Germline CDR1 SNHLY, CDR2 FYNNEI.

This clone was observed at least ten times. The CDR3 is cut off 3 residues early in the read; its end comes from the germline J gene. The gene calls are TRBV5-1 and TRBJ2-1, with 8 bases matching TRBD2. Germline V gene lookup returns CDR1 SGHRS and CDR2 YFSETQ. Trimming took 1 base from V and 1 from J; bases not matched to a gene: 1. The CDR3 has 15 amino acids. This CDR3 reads CASSLPGGSYNEQFF. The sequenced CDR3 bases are TGCGCCAGCAGCTTGCCGGGGGGGTCCTACAATGAG.

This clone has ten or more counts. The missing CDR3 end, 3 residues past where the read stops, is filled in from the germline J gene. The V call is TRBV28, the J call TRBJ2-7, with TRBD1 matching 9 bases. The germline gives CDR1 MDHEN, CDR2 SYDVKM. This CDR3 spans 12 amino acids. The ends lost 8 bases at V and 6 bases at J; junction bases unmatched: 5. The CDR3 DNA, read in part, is TGTGCCAGCGGGACAGGGTTCGGCGAG. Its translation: CASGTGFGE. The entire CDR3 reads CASGTGFGEQYF. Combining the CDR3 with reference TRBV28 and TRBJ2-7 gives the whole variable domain DVKVTQSSRYLVKRTGEKVFLECVQDMDHENMFWYRQDPGLGLRLIYFSYDVKMKEKGDIPEGYSVSREKKERFSLILESASTNQTSMYLCASGTGFGEQYFGPGTRLTVT.

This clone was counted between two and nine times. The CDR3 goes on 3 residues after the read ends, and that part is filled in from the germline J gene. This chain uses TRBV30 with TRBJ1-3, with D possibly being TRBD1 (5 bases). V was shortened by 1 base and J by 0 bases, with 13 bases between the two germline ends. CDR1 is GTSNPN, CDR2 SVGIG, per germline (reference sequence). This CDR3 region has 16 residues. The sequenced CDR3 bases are TGTGCCTGGAGTGGGATCCCGGGGGACTCTGGAAACACC. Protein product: CAWSGIPGDSGNT. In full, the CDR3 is CAWSGIPGDSGNTIYF.

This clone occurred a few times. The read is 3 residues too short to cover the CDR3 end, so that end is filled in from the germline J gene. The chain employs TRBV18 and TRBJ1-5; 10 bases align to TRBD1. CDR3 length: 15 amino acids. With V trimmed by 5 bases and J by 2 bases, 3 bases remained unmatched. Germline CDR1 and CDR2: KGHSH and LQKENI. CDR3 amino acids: CASSTGTGGNQPQHF. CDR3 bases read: TGTGCCAGCTCAACCGGGACAGGGGGCAATCAGCCC.

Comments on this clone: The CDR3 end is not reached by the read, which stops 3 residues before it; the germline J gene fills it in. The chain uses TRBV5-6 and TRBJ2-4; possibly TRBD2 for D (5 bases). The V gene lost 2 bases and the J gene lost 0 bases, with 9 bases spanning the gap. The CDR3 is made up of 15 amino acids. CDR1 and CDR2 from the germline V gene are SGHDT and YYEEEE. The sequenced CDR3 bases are TGTGCCAGCAGCTTTGCCGGACTAGCCAAAAACATT. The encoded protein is CASSFAGLAKNI. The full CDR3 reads CASSFAGLAKNIQYF.

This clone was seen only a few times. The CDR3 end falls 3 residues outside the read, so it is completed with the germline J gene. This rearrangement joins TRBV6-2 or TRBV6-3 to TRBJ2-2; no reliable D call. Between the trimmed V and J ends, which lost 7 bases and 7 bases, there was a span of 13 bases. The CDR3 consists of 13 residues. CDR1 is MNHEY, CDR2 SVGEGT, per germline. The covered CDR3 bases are TGTGCCAGCATTAATAGCCTCGGCGGGGAG. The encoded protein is CASINSLGGE. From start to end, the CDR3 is CASINSLGGELFF.

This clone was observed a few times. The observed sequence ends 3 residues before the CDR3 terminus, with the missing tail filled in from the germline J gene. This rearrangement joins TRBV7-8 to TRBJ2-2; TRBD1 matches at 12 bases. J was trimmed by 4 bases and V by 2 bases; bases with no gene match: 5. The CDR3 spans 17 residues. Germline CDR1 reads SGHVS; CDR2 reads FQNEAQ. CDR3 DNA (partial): TGTGCCAGCAGCTTAATGGGACAGGGGGCTGCCACCGGGGAG. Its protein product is CASSLMGQGAATGE. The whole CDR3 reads CASSLMGQGAATGELFF.

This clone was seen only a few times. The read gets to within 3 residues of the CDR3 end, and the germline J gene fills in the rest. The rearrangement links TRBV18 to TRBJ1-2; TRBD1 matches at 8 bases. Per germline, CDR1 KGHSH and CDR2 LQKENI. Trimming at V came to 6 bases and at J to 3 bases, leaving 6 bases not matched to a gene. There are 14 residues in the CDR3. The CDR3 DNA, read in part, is TGTGCCAGCTCCCGCAAGGGACAGGACTATGGC. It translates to CASSRKGQDYG. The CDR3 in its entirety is CASSRKGQDYGYTF.

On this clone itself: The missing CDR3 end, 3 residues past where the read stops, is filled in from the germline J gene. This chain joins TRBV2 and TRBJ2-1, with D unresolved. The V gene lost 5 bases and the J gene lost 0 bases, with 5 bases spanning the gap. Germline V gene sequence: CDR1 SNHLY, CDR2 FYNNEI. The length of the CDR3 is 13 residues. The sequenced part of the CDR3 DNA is TGTGCCAGCAGTCAGAGCTCCTACAATGAG. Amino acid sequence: CASSQSSYNE. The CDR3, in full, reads CASSQSSYNEQFF. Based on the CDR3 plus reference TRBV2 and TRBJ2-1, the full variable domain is EPEVTQTPSHQVTQMGQEVILRCVPISNHLYFYWYRQILGQKVEFLVSFYNNEISEKSEIFDDQFSVERPDGSNFTLKIRSTKLEDSAMYFCASSQSSYNEQFFGPGTRLTVL.

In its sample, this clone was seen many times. Incomplete CDR3 DNA: TGTGCCAGCTCACCGTATAAAAGCAATCAGCCC. Encoded protein: CASSPYKSNQP. In full, the CDR3 reads CASSPYKSNQPQHF. V is TRBV18 and J is TRBJ1-5; no clear D. The read ends 3 residues before the CDR3 terminus; that terminus is restored from the germline J gene. The CDR3 consists of 14 residues. The V end was cut by 3 bases, the J end by 1 base, with 7 bases between. Germline-derived CDR1 and CDR2 are KGHSH and LQKENI.